This T cell receptor beta chain originates from a study of shared clonotypes between healthy human individuals. For this clone: This specimen includes other DNA sequences encoding the same CDR3.

This CDR3 contains 15 residues. J lost 3 bases, V lost 2 bases, and 6 bases had no gene match. Germline V lookup: CDR1 MDHEN, CDR2 SYDVKM. Terminally differentiated effector memory CD45RA+ cells were excluded by CCR7 positive selection of CD45RO-negative cells. Genomic DNA (from each subset) was split evenly across several immunoSEQ plates. Only in-frame clones appear in the TCRdb table, and some are missing; sequencing was by immunoSEQ multiplex PCR. The table lists hundreds of thousands of clones, 85% to 95% of them singletons. The specimen was naive CD8+ T cells sorted from blood. The sequence came from a woman in her twenties or thirties in good health. This chain links TRBV28 with TRBJ2-7; 8 positions agree with TRBD2. CDR3 nucleotides: TGTGCCAGCAGTTTACCCCTAGCGGGCGACTACGAGCAGTACTTC. It translates to CASSLPLAGDYEQYF.